This T cell receptor (beta chain) was captured by sequencing in a study of response to subunit inactivated influenza vaccine. Broader study findings: Only a handful of new T cells, the authors suggested, are recruited with each seasonal influenza vaccination.

This clonotype was seen more than once but under ten times. Its antigen is not identified. CDR1 is LNHDA and CDR2 is SQIVND in the germline V gene (reference sequence). V lost 5 bases and J 8 bases, leaving 10 bases between the germline ends. This CDR3 has 12 amino acids. MiXCR, run by TCRdb on the RT-PCR reads, gives a single entry per CDR3 protein. The repertoire holds about 800,000 distinct CDR3 sequences, with around 20% as singletons. The chain has TRBV19 and TRBJ1-5; D is ambiguous. This TCR derives from a man in his fifties who received an inactivated influenza vaccine. Sample: PBMCs from blood, taken roughly 5 days after vaccination. The CDR3 sequence is CASSRLREPQHF. Here the CDR3 DNA reads TGTGCCAGTAGTCGTCTCCGGGAGCCCCAGCATTTT.